What follows is one TCR beta chain and its context. Its target is unknown. V was pared by 6 bases and J by 5 bases, with 18 bases between. CDR1 is SQVTM and CDR2 is ANQGSEA in the germline V gene. The CDR3 is made up of 14 amino acids. These data originate in a study of identifying expanded T cells in peripheral blood. Study results and limitations: About 1.2 clones differed between technical replicates, versus around 15 and 18 over time. Across healthy donors, higher total template counts meant significantly greater roughly 2-week count variance.

Here immunoSEQ multiplex PCR was the method, and the copy in TCRdb shows in-frame clones only, minus some. The sample shows 95,000 to 150,000 clones, around 84% of them seen only once. The sequence was obtained from a person between 18 and 75 years old in good health. The specimen sequenced was blood. V is TRBV29-1 and J is TRBJ2-3; maybe TRBD2 (6 bases). CDR3 DNA: TGCAGCGTCGTTGCGAGGAGGCGGGGAGATACGCAGTATTTT. Translating gives CSVVARRRGDTQYF.